What follows are 28 T cell receptor beta chains derived from one specimen sequenced in a study of shared clonotypes between healthy human individuals. Using immunoSEQ multiplex PCR, the repertoire was profiled, and TCRdb retains in-frame clones only, with some absent. The table shows about 96,000 clones, with approximately 44% occurring only once. The source material was PBMCs. Receptors originate from a woman in her 40s in good health. Some clones in this sample may be carry-over from other donors' samples.

To note about this clone: One end of the junction fails to match germline, which may point to a read error. Other nucleotide sequences from this sample produce the same CDR3. This sequence joins TRBV9 and TRBJ2-4, with D perhaps TRBD1 (6 bases). CDR1 is SGDLS, CDR2 YYNGEE, per germline. The CDR3 sequence is 15 residues long. Here the CDR3 DNA reads TGTGCCAGCAGTGTAGCAGGGGTGGCCAAAAACATTCAGTACTTC. Translating it yields CASSVAGVAKNIQYF.

The gene calls are TRBV15 and TRBJ2-4; unclear D gene. This CDR3 comprises 14 residues. Germline values: CDR1 LNHNV, CDR2 YYDKDF (reference sequence). The ends were cut back, 0 bases at V and 0 bases at J, with 3 bases in the middle. The CDR3 nucleotides read TGTGCCACCAGCAGAGAGACAGCCAAAAACATTCAGTACTTC. This translates into CATSRETAKNIQYF.

In its sample, this clone was seen many times. The V and J genes are TRBV6-1 and TRBJ2-7, with D possibly TRBD1 on 6 matching bases. The CDR3 is 13 residues long. V was trimmed by 7 bases and J by 1 base, leaving 11 bases between them. The germline V gene encodes CDR1 MNHNS and CDR2 SASEGT. CDR3 loop: CASTKGESYEQYF. In nucleotides, the CDR3 is TGTGCCAGCACCAAGGGGGAATCCTACGAGCAGTACTTC.

This clone was counted at least ten times. The chain couples TRBV6-6 to TRBJ1-2, with D unresolved. The CDR3 length is 13 residues. Trimming left V 5 bases short and J 7 bases short, with 14 bases between. Germline V gene sequence: CDR1 MNHNY, CDR2 SVGAGI (reference sequence). The CDR3 here is CASSADGWSGYTF. In DNA form, the CDR3 reads TGTGCCAGCAGTGCGGACGGATGGAGTGGCTACACCTTC.

This clone has at least ten counts. The J gene is TRBJ2-7, the V gene TRBV7-2; D is ambiguous. V was clipped by 3 bases and J by 3 bases, with 12 bases between them. The germline CDR1 and CDR2 sequences are SGHTA and FQGNSA. The CDR3 runs 14 residues. The chain's CDR3 is CASSLGHSNYEQYF. In DNA, the CDR3 is TGTGCCAGCAGCTTGGGTCACAGCAACTACGAGCAGTACTTC.

This clone came up once. A much larger clone lies a single base off, so this may be a read error. This chain connects TRBV7-2 to TRBJ2-7, with 9 bases aligning to TRBD2. The junction had 16 bases not matched to a gene; V was cut back by 5 bases and J by 2 bases. The CDR3 covers 18 residues. Germline-derived CDR1 and CDR2 are SGHTA and FQGNSA. The CDR3 loop reads CASSGGGTSYDSAYEQYF. For the CDR3, the DNA is TGTGCCAGCAGCGGCGGAGGGACTAGCTACGACTCGGCCTACGAGCAGTACTTC.

On this clone itself: A read error is likely here: a far larger clone is one base away. The chain couples TRBV6-9 to TRBJ2-5; TRBD1 aligns across 9 bases. Germline V gene lookup returns CDR1 MNHGY and CDR2 SVAAGI. The CDR3 is 15 amino acids. The CDR3 reads CASSFEGQGSYEQHF. CDR3 coding DNA: TGTGCCAGCAGTTTTGAGGGACAGGGATCCTACGAGCAGCACTTC.

This clone has a handful of counts. The V gene is TRBV19, the J gene TRBJ2-6; tentatively, D is TRBD1 (6 bases). Trimming took 6 bases from V and 7 from J, leaving 25 bases between them. Looked up from germline, CDR1 is LNHDA and CDR2 is SQIVND (reference sequence). This CDR3 has 18 amino acids. The CDR3 DNA follows: TGTGCCAGTAGAATGCTCAGGGGTGGGGCCCCCTCTGCCAACGTCCTGACTTTC. Its translation is CASRMLRGGAPSANVLTF. Combining the CDR3 with reference TRBV19 and TRBJ2-6 gives the whole variable domain DGGITQSPKYLFRKEGQNVTLSCEQNLNHDAMYWYRQDPGQGLRLIYYSQIVNDFQKGDIAEGYSVSREKKESFPLTVTSAQKNPTAFYLCASRMLRGGAPSANVLTFGAGSRLTVL.

About this clone itself: A far larger clone lies a single base away; this is likely a read error. J is TRBJ2-1 and V is TRBV30; D gene ambiguous. V gave up 0 bases and J gave up 10 bases, with 19 bases separating them. This CDR3 contains 15 residues. Germline V lookup: CDR1 GTSNPN, CDR2 SVGIG (reference sequence). CDR3 sequence reads: CAWSVWVRTGTEQFF. The DNA for the CDR3 is TGTGCCTGGAGTGTTTGGGTCAGGACCGGCACCGAGCAGTTCTTC.

The CDR3: CASSPAGTGGYEQYF. The CDR3, as DNA: TGTGCCAGCAGCCCCGCCGGGACAGGGGGCTACGAGCAGTACTTC. V usage is TRBV4-2 and J usage is TRBJ2-7, with 11 bases lining up with TRBD1. CDR3 length: 15 amino acids. Germline CDR1 LGHNA, CDR2 YNFKEQ. V lost 4 bases and J lost 3; bases outside the gene matches: 5.

The chain uses TRBV7-8 and TRBJ2-1, with 14 bases matching TRBD2. Looked up from germline, CDR1 is SGHVS and CDR2 is FQNEAQ. The ends lost 5 bases at V and 7 bases at J; junction bases unmatched: 4. The CDR3 runs to 15 residues. CDR3 amino acids: CASSPTSGRANEQFF. Written as DNA, the CDR3 is TGTGCCAGCAGCCCGACTAGCGGGAGGGCGAATGAGCAGTTCTTC.

A few counts support this clone. Here the CDR3 reads CASSDRANTEAFF. Written as DNA, the CDR3 is TGTGCCAGTTCCGACAGGGCGAACACTGAAGCTTTCTTT. The chain uses TRBV28 and TRBJ1-1, with 7 positions matching TRBD1. Germline CDR1 is MDHEN and CDR2 is SYDVKM. This CDR3 spans 13 amino acids. With V trimmed by 9 bases and J by 1 base, 5 bases remained unmatched.

The chain employs TRBV15 and TRBJ2-5, with D maybe TRBD1 (6 bases). CDR1 is LNHNV, CDR2 YYDKDF, per germline (reference sequence). The CDR3 length is 17 residues. V lost 1 base to trimming and J lost 0 bases, with 15 bases between them. The CDR3 DNA sequence: TGTGCCACCAGCAGAGGAGGATGGGCAGGGGACCAAGAGACCCAGTACTTC. Translation: CATSRGGWAGDQETQYF.

This clone was seen at least ten times. This chain links TRBV2 with TRBJ1-5; D is uncertain. CDR3 size: 13 residues. Germline V lookup: CDR1 SNHLY, CDR2 FYNNEI. Trimming took 3 bases from V and 6 from J, leaving 9 bases between them. CDR3 DNA: TGTGCCAGCAGTGACCGGGAAAGTCAGCCCCAGCATTTT. Amino acids: CASSDRESQPQHF.

The V and J genes are TRBV5-6 and TRBJ2-7; 7 bases align to TRBD2. The CDR3 is 16 amino acids. The junction had 7 bases not matched to a gene; V was cut back by 0 bases and J by 1 base. Per the germline V gene, CDR1 is SGHDT and CDR2 is YYEEEE. The CDR3 bases are TGTGCCAGCAGCTTGGAGGGTAGCGGGCTGTCCTACGAGCAGTACTTC. Protein: CASSLEGSGLSYEQYF.

This clone was observed many times. J is TRBJ1-2 and V is TRBV30, with 7 bases aligning to TRBD1. The germline V gene has CDR1 GTSNPN and CDR2 SVGIG (reference sequence). The CDR3 is made up of 14 amino acids. Unmatched junction bases numbered 8, after V lost 2 bases and J lost 5 bases. CDR3 DNA: TGTGCCTGGAGTAGGGTTGGGGACAGATATGGCTACACCTTC. As protein: CAWSRVGDRYGYTF.

A note on this clone: A single base is all that separates this from a far larger clone, so a read error is likely. Other DNA sequences in this specimen translate into the identical CDR3. The chain combines TRBV29-1 with TRBJ1-4; D uncertain. Germline V gene data show CDR1 as SQVTM and CDR2 as ANQGSEA. The germline V and J ends were trimmed by 7 bases and 6 bases, with 12 bases remaining between them. This CDR3 is 12 amino acids long. The CDR3 is CSAGESDEKLFF. The CDR3 DNA sequence: TGCAGCGCTGGGGAATCGGATGAAAAACTGTTTTTT.

This clone has ten or more counts. This chain uses TRBV15 with TRBJ2-7, with D unresolved. Germline lookup yields CDR1 LNHNV and CDR2 YYDKDF (reference sequence). The CDR3 has 16 residues. With 0 bases removed from V and 5 bases from J, the gap between germline ends came to 17 bases. The CDR3 here is CATSRDIATPSHEQYF. DNA for the CDR3: TGTGCCACCAGCAGAGATATAGCTACTCCTTCCCACGAGCAGTACTTC.

This clone was seen repeatedly, ten times or more. The chain links TRBV4-2 to TRBJ1-2; no definite D call. The germline V gene encodes CDR1 LGHNA and CDR2 YNFKEQ. V lost 1 base, J lost 8 bases, and 14 bases lay in between. The CDR3 is 14 amino acids. The CDR3 DNA follows: TGTGCCAGCAGCCAAGCCAGAGGGTCCCGAGGCTACACCTTC. This codes for CASSQARGSRGYTF.

V is TRBV28 and J is TRBJ1-1; D perhaps matches TRBD1 (5 bases). Trimming left V 7 bases short and J 7 bases short, with 13 bases between. Germline lookup yields CDR1 MDHEN and CDR2 SYDVKM. This CDR3 comprises 12 residues. The CDR3 protein is CASKGDGVEAFF. CDR3 bases: TGTGCCAGCAAAGGGGACGGGGTTGAAGCTTTCTTT.

The genes are TRBV10-3 and TRBJ2-2; weak D call: TRBD2 (6 bases). Germline CDR1 and CDR2: ENHRY and SYGVKD. This CDR3 is built from 14 residues. V was cut by 5 bases and J by 5 bases, with 12 bases left in between. CDR3 DNA sequence: TGTGCCATCAGTTACACGGCGGGGACCGGGGAGCTGTTTTTT. Translating gives CAISYTAGTGELFF.

This clone has ten or more counts. V and J are TRBV30 and TRBJ2-5; D unclear. Germline loops: CDR1 GTSNPN, CDR2 SVGIG (reference sequence). The CDR3 sequence is 16 residues long. Trimming removed 0 bases at V and 1 base at J, with 15 bases between. The CDR3 bases are TGTGCCTGGAGTGTACGTCGGGTGGTAGGCCAAGAGACCCAGTACTTC. It encodes CAWSVRRVVGQETQYF.

This clone is categorized as medium-sized (0.01 to 0.1%). The gene calls are TRBV7-9 and TRBJ2-6; perhaps TRBD2 as D (6 bases). V lost 5 bases, J lost 4 bases, and 12 bases lay in between. This CDR3 is 15 amino acids long. CDR1 and CDR2 from the germline V gene are SEHNR and FQNEAQ (reference sequence). The CDR3 DNA reads as TGTGCCAGCAGCAACCGGGACTTGGGGGCCAACGTCCTGACTTTC. Its protein product is CASSNRDLGANVLTF.

The count of this clone is one. V gene TRBV14 combines with J gene TRBJ2-1; perhaps TRBD1 as D (6 bases). The length of the CDR3 is 14 residues. Per the germline V gene, CDR1 is SGHDN and CDR2 is FVKESK. V shed 0 bases and J shed 7 bases, with 10 bases lying between them. The CDR3 coding sequence is TGTGCCAGCAGCCAAGACAGGGGATGGAATGAGCAGTTCTTC. It specifies CASSQDRGWNEQFF.

This clone was counted once. This clone may be a read error of a much larger clone one base away. This chain uses TRBV29-1 with TRBJ2-6, with D perhaps matching TRBD1 (5 bases). This CDR3 is built from 15 residues. The V gene lost 4 bases and the J gene lost 3 bases, with 13 bases spanning the gap. Germline V gene lookup returns CDR1 SQVTM and CDR2 ANQGSEA. Here the CDR3 reads CSVGQTYYGANVLTF. As DNA, the CDR3 is TGCAGCGTTGGACAGACCTACTATGGGGCCAACGTCCTGACTTTC.

This clone was found many times. This chain joins TRBV18 and TRBJ2-4; 11 positions agree with TRBD2. J gave up 15 bases and V 2 bases, and 9 bases lay outside the gene matches. Germline lookup yields CDR1 KGHSH and CDR2 LQKENI. The CDR3 runs 14 residues. The CDR3 DNA reads TGTGCCAGCTCACCAAGAGGGACTAGCGGCCGTACGTACTTC. It is translated as CASSPRGTSGRTYF.

This clone appeared once. The chain is built from TRBV6-1 and TRBJ1-4; D ambiguous. This CDR3 region has 17 residues. Germline-derived CDR1 and CDR2 are MNHNS and SASEGT. Between the trimmed V and J ends, which lost 4 bases and 5 bases, there was a span of 20 bases. CDR3 DNA sequence: TGTGCCAGCAGTGGCGGGTCTGGTATCCAGTTGAATGAAAAACTGTTTTTT. This gives the protein CASSGGSGIQLNEKLFF.

The rearrangement uses TRBV30 and TRBJ2-6; 8 bases fit TRBD1. Germline-derived CDR1 and CDR2 are GTSNPN and SVGIG (reference sequence). The junction had 3 bases not matched to a gene; V was cut back by 7 bases and J by 4 bases. The CDR3 sequence is 13 residues long. The CDR3 coding sequence is TGTGCCTTGACAGGGGTCGGGGCCAACGTCCTGACTTTC. Protein sequence: CALTGVGANVLTF.